A single sample gave rise to the 15 T cell receptor beta chains below, sequenced in a study of T cell changes during pregnancy in multiple sclerosis. Measured with immunoSEQ multiplex PCR; TCRdb has only the in-frame clones, and not every one. The table lists approximately 44,000 clones, 90% to 95% of them singletons. Source: CD4+ T cells from peripheral blood mononuclear cells, taken before pregnancy. The source of these receptors is a female donor with multiple sclerosis, enrolled in a pregnancy study.

This chain joins TRBV6-5 and TRBJ2-3, with TRBD1 identical over 7 bases. The CDR3 is 15 residues long. J gave up 0 bases and V 4 bases, and 4 bases lay outside the gene matches. CDR1 and CDR2 from the germline V gene are MNHEY and SVGAGI. This chain's CDR3 is CASSSRGQSTDTQYF. The CDR3 DNA follows: TGTGCCAGCAGTTCCAGGGGACAGAGCACAGATACGCAGTATTTT.

The V gene is TRBV4-3, the J gene TRBJ2-1; 10 bases agree with TRBD2. Per germline, CDR1 LGHNA and CDR2 YSLEER. After removal of 2 bases from V and 10 bases from J, the junction contained 11 bases not matched to a gene. The CDR3 consists of 16 residues. The CDR3 here is CASSQFSGGAVGEQFF. The CDR3 DNA sequence: TGCGCCAGCAGCCAATTCAGCGGGGGGGCGGTTGGGGAGCAGTTCTTC.

The chain is built from TRBV7-2 and TRBJ1-2; D may be TRBD1 (5 bases). Germline V gene data show CDR1 as SGHTA and CDR2 as FQGNSA. The CDR3 loop spans 12 amino acids. V was shortened by 1 base and J by 8 bases, with 8 bases between the two germline ends. For the CDR3, the DNA is TGTGCCAGCAGCTTAGAGGGGTTCGGCTACACCTTC. This translates into CASSLEGFGYTF.

The chain links TRBV7-2 to TRBJ2-7, with a weak D call TRBD1 (5 bases). V was trimmed by 2 bases and J by 5 bases, leaving 16 bases between them. The CDR3 covers 15 residues. Germline CDR1 is SGHTA and CDR2 is FQGNSA. CDR3 sequence reads: CASSLKGSGIHEQYF. CDR3 sequence (DNA): TGTGCCAGCAGCTTAAAAGGGTCAGGGATCCACGAGCAGTACTTC.

V usage is TRBV4-3 and J usage is TRBJ1-2, with D maybe TRBD1 (5 bases). V dropped 0 bases and J dropped 1 base, with 12 bases sitting between them. Per germline, CDR1 LGHNA and CDR2 YSLEER. This CDR3 comprises 16 residues. The CDR3 sequence: CASSQEPGQFNYGYTF. The CDR3 DNA reads TGCGCCAGCAGCCAAGAACCCGGACAATTTAACTATGGCTACACCTTC.

The V gene is TRBV19, the J gene TRBJ2-3; 7 bases align to TRBD2. The CDR3 is 18 amino acids. V was clipped by 4 bases and J by 4 bases; unmatched bases: 17. Germline lookup yields CDR1 LNHDA and CDR2 SQIVND (reference sequence). The CDR3 loop reads CASSTTITLAGDADTQYF. The CDR3 nucleotides are TGTGCCAGTAGTACCACCATCACTCTGGCGGGGGATGCAGATACGCAGTATTTT.

The chain employs TRBV19 and TRBJ1-2; TRBD1 aligns across 8 bases. The V gene's germline CDR1 is LNHDA and CDR2 SQIVND (reference sequence). The ends lost 8 bases at V and 2 bases at J; junction bases unmatched: 1. The CDR3 is 12 amino acids. CDR3 in amino acids: CASRTGNYGYTF. CDR3 bases: TGTGCCAGTCGGACAGGGAACTATGGCTACACCTTC.

CDR3 nucleotides: TGTGCCAGCAGCTGGTCAGTGAGCGGTCAGCCCCAGCATTTT. Translated, it gives CASSWSVSGQPQHF. The gene calls are TRBV7-8 and TRBJ1-5; D unclear. V shed 4 bases and J shed 6 bases, with 13 bases lying between them. The CDR3 sequence is 14 residues long. Germline CDR1 and CDR2: SGHVS and FQNEAQ.

The chain carries TRBV9 and TRBJ2-5, with a weak D call TRBD1 (5 bases). This CDR3 has 15 residues. V lost 4 bases and J lost 2, with 15 bases in between. CDR1 is SGDLS and CDR2 is YYNGEE in the germline V gene. The CDR3, as DNA: TGTGCCAGCAGCCCTATAAGACAGCCGCAAGAGACCCAGTACTTC. Its protein product is CASSPIRQPQETQYF.

The chain employs TRBV2 and TRBJ1-5; D is uncertain. V shed 1 base and J shed 6 bases, with 13 bases lying between them. CDR1 and CDR2 (germline): SNHLY, FYNNEI. The CDR3 loop spans 15 amino acids. CDR3 coding DNA: TGTGCCAGCAGTGAAGAGAAGGGAGGAGGTCAGCCCCAGCATTTT. It codes for CASSEEKGGGQPQHF.

This clone was picked up one time. The gene calls are TRBV14 and TRBJ2-1; D is undetermined. The CDR3 extends over 12 amino acids. Germline V gives CDR1 SGHDN, CDR2 FVKESK. Trimming left V 3 bases short and J 4 bases short, with 4 bases between. Here the CDR3 reads CASSHYYNEQFF. In DNA, the CDR3 is TGTGCCAGCAGCCACTATTACAATGAGCAGTTCTTC.

The chain combines TRBV5-4 with TRBJ1-2, with TRBD1 identical over 7 bases. The V gene's germline CDR1 is SGHNT and CDR2 YYREEE (reference sequence). There are 15 residues in the CDR3. The V gene end was trimmed by 4 bases and the J gene end by 5 bases; junction bases not matched to a gene: 11. The CDR3 region has the DNA TGTGCCAGCAGCACCCGGGTCGGGACAGTATATGGCTACACCTTC. Encoded protein: CASSTRVGTVYGYTF.

The chain combines TRBV19 with TRBJ2-1, with TRBD2 matching over 8 bases. Germline CDR1 and CDR2: LNHDA and SQIVND (reference sequence). The CDR3 covers 16 residues. The V segment lost 3 bases and the J segment 3 bases; nucleotides outside the gene matches: 7. The CDR3 reads CASSIGRGSFYNEQFF. For the CDR3, the DNA is TGTGCCAGTAGTATCGGGAGGGGGAGTTTCTACAATGAGCAGTTCTTC.

The CDR3 region has the DNA TGTGCCAGCAGCCAAGCTGTTGGGGACACGAGAATGAACACTGAAGCTTTCTTT. Translation: CASSQAVGDTRMNTEAFF. V and J are TRBV4-2 and TRBJ1-1, with D possibly TRBD1 on 6 matching bases. CDR3 size: 18 residues. Per the germline V gene, CDR1 is LGHNA and CDR2 is YNFKEQ. V was cut by 1 base and J by 0 bases, with 18 bases left in between.

The V call is TRBV5-4, the J call TRBJ1-2; TRBD1 matches 7 bases. Trimming cost V 5 bases and J 8 bases; bases outside gene matches: 15. The CDR3 runs 15 residues. Germline-derived CDR1 and CDR2 are SGHNT and YYREEE (reference sequence). CDR3 sequence (DNA): TGTGCCAGCAGGCCGACAGGGAGGCCGGTGGGGGGCTACACCTTC. Amino acids: CASRPTGRPVGGYTF.